The rows below give T cell receptor beta chains drawn from one sample of a study of T cell changes during pregnancy in multiple sclerosis. The repertoire was sequenced with immunoSEQ multiplex PCR; TCRdb's copy has only in-frame clones and lacks some. Of 50,000 or so clones listed, roughly nine tenths were seen once; the top ten hold less than 0.4%. Here the sequenced sample was CD4+ T cells from peripheral blood mononuclear cells, taken before pregnancy. The receptors come from a female donor with multiple sclerosis, enrolled in a pregnancy study. Each CDR3 is given with its conserved first and last residue.

CDR3 protein | J gene | V gene
CASSTVDNEQFF | TRBJ2-1 | TRBV2
CASSGDGTEHYYGYTF | TRBJ1-2 | TRBV7-9
CASSLSGGNTIYF | TRBJ1-3 | TRBV7-2
CASSLLGGREETQYF | TRBJ2-5 | TRBV11-2
CASSGTGGRTEAFF | TRBJ1-1 | TRBV6-1
CASSLGATSSGEQYF | TRBJ2-7 | TRBV11-3
CASSHQSPYNEQFF | TRBJ2-1 | TRBV4-3
CASSLASSTDTQYF | TRBJ2-3 | TRBV5-1
CASSYSPDRAYEQYF | TRBJ2-7 | TRBV6-5
CASSYARRRGSSYNEQFF | TRBJ2-1 | TRBV6-7
CASSLAGAYNEQFF | TRBJ2-1 | TRBV7-8
CASSGTDRVEETQYF | TRBJ2-5 | TRBV7-7
CASSLRGRTETQYF | TRBJ2-5 | TRBV7-8
CASIGGGEKLFF | TRBJ1-4 | TRBV2
CASSFVRTGVYEQYF | TRBJ2-7 | TRBV11-1
CASSLRQGGYTF | TRBJ1-2 | TRBV28
CASSATGYVGYTF | TRBJ1-2 | TRBV2